This T cell receptor beta chain was captured in a study of circulating CD8 cells and anti-PD-1 response in melanoma. On the study more broadly: About 45% of the 13 patients had prior targeted therapy or immunotherapy; seven did not.

Sorting of live CD3+CD8+TCRalphabeta+ cells by PD-1 and/or TIGIT gave four subsets. Each library started from about 15 ng of total RNA using the QIAseq Immune Repertoire TCR panel. A single record per CDR3 protein comes from TCRdb applying MiXCR to the reads. Among around 1,100 distinct CDR3 sequences, roughly 8.1% were seen once, and the ten largest hold 25% to 35%. This CDR3 region has 12 residues. V dropped 4 bases and J dropped 0 bases, with 4 bases sitting between them. In germline, CDR1 is GTSNPN, CDR2 SVGIG (reference sequence). V is TRBV30 and J is TRBJ1-3; D is unresolved. This specimen was CD8+ T cells from PBMCs, taken at baseline or after one month of anti-PD-1 therapy (not recorded which). The receptor comes from a human donor with melanoma. CDR3 loop: CAWKRSGNTIYF. In DNA form, the CDR3 reads TGTGCCTGGAAGCGCTCTGGAAACACCATATATTTT.